This TCR beta chain was sequenced in a study of Ad26.COV2.S vaccination and SARS-CoV-2 variants. Turning to the study itself: The study gave Ad26.COV2.S intramuscularly, once or twice 56 days apart.

Treatment specified: roughly 18 received Ad26.COV2.S at low or high dose, single or two shots; roughly 5 received placebo; per-sample allocation not given. Sampling occurred on day 63 after the first vaccine or placebo injection. Whole-study results and caveats: Responses of T cells in total may have been underestimated by the TCR breadth and depth analyses.

To note about this clone: Its target is unknown.

Assay: immunoSEQ multiplex PCR; the TCRdb copy retains only in-frame clones and omits some. Of over 300,000 clones in the sample, 80% to 90% were seen once. This specimen consisted of peripheral blood, obtained in a trial of Ad26.COV2.S vaccine versus placebo. The receptor comes from a person between 18 and 65 years old who received the Ad26.COV2.S COVID-19 vaccine or a placebo.

CDR3 protein: CATPWPPRGSGNTIYF. In DNA, the CDR3 is TGTGCCACCCCCTGGCCCCCCAGGGGTTCTGGAAACACCATATATTTT. The rearrangement joins TRBV2 to TRBJ1-3; D is possibly TRBD1 (6 bases). Germline V gene data show CDR1 as SNHLY and CDR2 as FYNNEI. Between the trimmed V and J ends, which lost 10 bases and 1 base, there was a span of 20 bases. This CDR3 comprises 16 residues.